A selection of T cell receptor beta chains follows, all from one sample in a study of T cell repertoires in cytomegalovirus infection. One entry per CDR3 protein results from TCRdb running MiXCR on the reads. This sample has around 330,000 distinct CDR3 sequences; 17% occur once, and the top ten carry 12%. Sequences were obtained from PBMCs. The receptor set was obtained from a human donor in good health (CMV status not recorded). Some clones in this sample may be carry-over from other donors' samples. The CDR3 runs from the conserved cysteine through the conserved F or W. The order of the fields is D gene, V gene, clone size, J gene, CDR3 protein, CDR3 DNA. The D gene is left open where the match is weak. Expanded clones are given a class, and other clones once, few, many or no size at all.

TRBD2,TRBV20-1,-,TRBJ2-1,CSARKPSGDYNEQFF,TGCAGTGCTAGAAAGCCTAGCGGGGACTACAATGAGCAGTTCTTC
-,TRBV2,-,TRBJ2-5,CASRRLAGGMGETQYF,TGTGCCAGCCGCAGACTAGCAGGGGGGATGGGGGAGACCCAGTACTTC
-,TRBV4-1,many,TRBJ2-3,CASSQDTGSRDTQYF,TGCGCCAGCAGCCAAGATACAGGGTCTAGAGATACGCAGTATTTT
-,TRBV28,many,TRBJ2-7,CASNGGSSYEQYF,TGTGCCAGCAATGGGGGGAGCTCCTACGAGCAGTACTTC
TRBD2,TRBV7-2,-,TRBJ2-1,CASSFGGGPHNEQFF,TGTGCCAGCAGCTTCGGGGGGGGGCCGCATAATGAGCAGTTCTTC
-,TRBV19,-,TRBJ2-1,CASKVDQAGSYNEQFF,TGTGCCAGTAAGGTGGACCAAGCGGGTTCCTACAATGAGCAGTTCTTC
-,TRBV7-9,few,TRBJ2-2,CASSLITRNTGELFF,TGTGCCAGCAGCTTAATAACAAGGAACACCGGGGAGCTGTTTTTT
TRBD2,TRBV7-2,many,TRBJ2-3,CASSLGGVVSLYTQYF,TGTGCCAGCAGCCTCGGGGGGGTCGTTTCCTTATATACGCAGTATTTT
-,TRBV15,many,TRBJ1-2,CATSREEGYGYTF,TGTGCCACCAGCAGAGAAGAGGGGTATGGCTACACCTTC
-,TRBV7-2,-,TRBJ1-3,CASSLDAGAGNTIYF,TGTGCCAGCAGCTTAGATGCAGGGGCTGGAAACACCATATATTTT
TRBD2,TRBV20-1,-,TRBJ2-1,CSVNKPGLAGEEQFF,TGCAGTGTTAATAAACCGGGACTAGCGGGGGAAGAGCAGTTCTTC
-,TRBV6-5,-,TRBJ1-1,CASSYSGGVTEAFF,TGTGCCAGCAGTTACTCGGGAGGGGTGACTGAAGCTTTCTTT
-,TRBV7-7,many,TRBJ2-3,CASSPNIQGTDTQYF,TGTGCTAGCAGCCCAAACATTCAGGGGACAGATACGCAGTATTTT
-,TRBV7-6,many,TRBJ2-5,CASSSIRLAGQETQYF,TGTGCCAGCAGCTCTATCAGGCTGGCCGGACAAGAGACCCAGTACTTC
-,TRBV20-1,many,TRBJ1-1,CSARDPRANTEAFF,TGCAGTGCTAGAGATCCCAGGGCGAACACTGAAGCTTTCTTT
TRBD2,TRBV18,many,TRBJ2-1,CASSQRGGSSYNEQFF,TGTGCCAGCTCACAGCGGGGGGGTAGCTCCTACAATGAGCAGTTCTTC
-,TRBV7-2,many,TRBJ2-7,CASSFRGSTLSSYEQYF,TGTGCCAGCAGCTTTAGGGGGTCCACCCTGAGCTCCTACGAGCAGTACTTC
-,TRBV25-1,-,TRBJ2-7,CASSENGPYEQYF,TGTGCCAGCAGTGAAAACGGACCCTACGAGCAGTACTTC
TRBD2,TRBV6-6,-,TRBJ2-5,CASSYSGLAGRQETQYF,TGTGCCAGCAGTTACTCGGGACTAGCGGGGCGCCAAGAGACCCAGTACTTC
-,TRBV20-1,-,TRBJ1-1,CSARVPGRVKATEAFF,TGCAGTGCTAGAGTTCCGGGGAGGGTTAAAGCGACTGAAGCTTTCTTT
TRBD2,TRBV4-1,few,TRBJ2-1,CASSQDLVAGGLNEQFF,TGCGCCAGCAGCCAAGATCTGGTTGCGGGGGGGCTGAATGAGCAGTTCTTC
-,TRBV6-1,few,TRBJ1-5,CASSEQTNQPQHF,TGTGCCAGCAGTGAACAGACGAATCAGCCCCAGCATTTT
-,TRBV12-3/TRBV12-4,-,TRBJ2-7,CASSFLGAYEQYF,TGTGCCAGCAGTTTCCTTGGAGCCTACGAGCAGTACTTC
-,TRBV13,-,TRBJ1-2,CASSLNRGLVYGYTF,TGTGCCAGCAGCTTAAACCGCGGACTCGTCTATGGCTACACCTTC
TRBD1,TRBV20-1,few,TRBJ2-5,CSAYSGQGYRRGETQYF,TGCAGTGCTTACTCGGGACAGGGGTACCGGAGAGGGGAGACCCAGTACTTC
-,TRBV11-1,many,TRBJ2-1,CASNLGWGSYNEQFF,TGTGCCAGCAACCTCGGGTGGGGCTCCTACAATGAGCAGTTCTTC
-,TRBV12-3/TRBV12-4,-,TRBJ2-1,CASRTGLWNEQFF,TGTGCCAGCAGGACGGGACTTTGGAATGAGCAGTTCTTC
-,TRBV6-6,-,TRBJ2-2,CASSLSKTGELFF,TGTGCCAGCAGTCTCAGTAAGACCGGGGAGCTGTTTTTT
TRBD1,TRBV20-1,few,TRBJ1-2,CSARGGQDYTDRGYTF,TGCAGTGCTAGAGGCGGACAGGACTACACCGACCGGGGCTACACCTTC
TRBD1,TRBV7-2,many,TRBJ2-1,CASRAPGQGIYEQFF,TGTGCCAGCAGAGCCCCGGGACAGGGTATCTATGAGCAGTTCTTC
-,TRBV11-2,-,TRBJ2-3,CASSATRGAQYF,TGTGCCAGCAGTGCAACTCGAGGAGCGCAGTATTTT
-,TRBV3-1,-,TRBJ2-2,CASSRGSGMNTGELFF,TGTGCCAGCAGCCGAGGTAGCGGTATGAACACCGGGGAGCTGTTTTTT
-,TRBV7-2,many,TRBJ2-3,CASSGPGSSTDTQYF,TGTGCCAGCAGCGGACCGGGCTCTAGCACAGATACGCAGTATTTT
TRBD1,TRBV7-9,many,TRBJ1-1,CASSLGQGLEAFF,TGTGCCAGCAGCTTGGGACAGGGACTTGAAGCTTTCTTT
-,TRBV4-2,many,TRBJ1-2,CASSQESTINYGYTF,TGTGCCAGCAGCCAAGAAAGCACCATTAACTATGGCTACACCTTC
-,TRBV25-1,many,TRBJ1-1,CASSELTEGYTEAFF,TGTGCCAGCAGTGAATTGACGGAGGGTTACACTGAAGCTTTCTTT
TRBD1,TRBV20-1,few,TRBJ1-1,CSASNTGVKAEAFF,TGCAGTGCCTCCAACACAGGGGTAAAGGCTGAAGCTTTCTTT
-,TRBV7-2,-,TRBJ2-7,CASSRHDLTGRLYEQYF,TGTGCCAGCAGCCGCCACGACTTGACAGGCCGCCTCTACGAGCAGTACTTC
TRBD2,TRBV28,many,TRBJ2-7,CASRGGTSSYEQYF,TGTGCCAGCAGGGGGGGGACCTCCTCCTACGAGCAGTACTTC
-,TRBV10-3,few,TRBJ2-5,CAISTHEETQYF,TGTGCCATCAGTACACACGAAGAGACCCAGTACTTC
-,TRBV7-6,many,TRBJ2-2,CASSLDGGTGELFF,TGTGCCAGCAGCTTAGATGGGGGAACCGGGGAGCTGTTTTTT
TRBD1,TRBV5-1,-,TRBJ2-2,CASSLLDRGSTGELFF,TGCGCCAGCAGCTTGTTGGACAGGGGAAGCACCGGGGAGCTGTTTTTT
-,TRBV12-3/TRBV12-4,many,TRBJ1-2,CASSFSSYGYTF,TGTGCCAGCAGTTTTTCCTCCTATGGCTACACCTTC
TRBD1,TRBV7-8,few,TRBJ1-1,CASSSAGGRLDTEAFF,TGTGCCAGCAGCTCAGCAGGGGGCCGGTTGGACACTGAAGCTTTCTTT
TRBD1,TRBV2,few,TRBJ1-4,CASSDATGITNEKLFF,TGTGCCAGCAGTGACGCGACAGGGATTACTAATGAAAAACTGTTTTTT
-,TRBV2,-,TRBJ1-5,CASNTVQGGQPQHF,TGTGCCAGCAACACCGTACAGGGAGGCCAGCCCCAGCATTTT
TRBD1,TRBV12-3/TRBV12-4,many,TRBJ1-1,CASSPGQGVNTEAFF,TGTGCCAGCAGTCCGGGACAGGGGGTGAACACTGAAGCTTTCTTT
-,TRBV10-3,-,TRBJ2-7,CAISEDQGTSEQYF,TGTGCCATCAGTGAGGATCAGGGGACAAGCGAGCAGTACTTC
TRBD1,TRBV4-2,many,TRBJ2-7,CASSQGDRGREQYF,TGTGCCAGCAGCCAAGGGGACAGGGGTCGAGAGCAGTACTTC
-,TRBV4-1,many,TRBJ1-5,CASSHPGAGNQPQHF,TGCGCCAGCAGCCACCCTGGGGCCGGCAATCAGCCCCAGCATTTT
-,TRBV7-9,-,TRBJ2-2,CASSLGPTGNTGELFF,TGTGCCAGCAGCTTAGGTCCGACAGGGAACACCGGGGAGCTGTTTTTT
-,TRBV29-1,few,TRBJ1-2,CSVAQPREWANYGYTF,TGCAGCGTTGCACAGCCAAGGGAGTGGGCTAACTATGGCTACACCTTC
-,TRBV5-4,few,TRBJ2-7,CASSLVASKYEQYF,TGTGCCAGCAGCTTGGTCGCCAGTAAATACGAGCAGTACTTC
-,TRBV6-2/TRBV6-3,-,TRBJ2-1,CASSYSYRYNEQFF,TGTGCCAGCAGTTACTCTTACAGATACAATGAGCAGTTCTTC
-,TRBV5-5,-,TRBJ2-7,CASSFQVSYEQYF,TGTGCCAGCAGCTTTCAGGTCTCCTACGAGCAGTACTTC
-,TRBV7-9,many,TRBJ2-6,CASSFWLSGANVLTF,TGTGCCAGCAGCTTCTGGCTATCTGGGGCCAACGTCCTGACTTTC
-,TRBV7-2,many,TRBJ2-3,CASSPVWSGPPDTQYF,TGTGCCAGCAGCCCCGTCTGGAGCGGACCTCCGGATACGCAGTATTTT
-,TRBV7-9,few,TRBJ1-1,CASSPRPGRRENTEAFF,TGTGCCAGCAGCCCCCGACCGGGACGTAGAGAGAACACTGAAGCTTTCTTT
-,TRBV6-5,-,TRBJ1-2,CASSRTGSTNYGYTF,TGTGCCAGCAGTCGAACAGGGTCTACCAACTATGGCTACACCTTC